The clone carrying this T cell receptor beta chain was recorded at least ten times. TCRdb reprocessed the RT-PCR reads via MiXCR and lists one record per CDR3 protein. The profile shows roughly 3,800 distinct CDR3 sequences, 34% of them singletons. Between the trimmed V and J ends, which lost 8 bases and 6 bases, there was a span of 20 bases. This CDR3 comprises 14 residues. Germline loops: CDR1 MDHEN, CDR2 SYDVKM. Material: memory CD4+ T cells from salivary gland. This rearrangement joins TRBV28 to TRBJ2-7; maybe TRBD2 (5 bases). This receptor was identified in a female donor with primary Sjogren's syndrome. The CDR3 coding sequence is TGTGCCAGCGCCCTCCCTGGAGTGGGAGTCGAGCAGTACTTC. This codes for CASALPGVGVEQYF.